This TCR beta chain was recovered during a study of control samples from healthy donors and cancer patients. The method was immunoSEQ multiplex PCR; TCRdb's version includes in-frame clones alone and lacks a portion of them. The sample holds approximately 60,000 clones, 90% seen once. This CDR3 spans 13 amino acids. The V gene's germline CDR1 is SGHRS and CDR2 YFSETQ. With 8 bases clipped from V and 4 bases from J, the junction kept 6 bases outside the gene matches. The clonotype originates from a woman in her 50s with colorectal cancer. The sequencing input was PBMCs. This sequence joins TRBV5-1 and TRBJ2-7; 10 bases map to TRBD1. The CDR3: CASTPGQGYEQYF. In DNA form, the CDR3 reads TGCGCCAGTACTCCGGGACAGGGGTACGAGCAGTACTTC.